The 2 T cell receptor beta chains in this list originate from one sample, sequenced in a study of T cell responses to AZD1222 COVID-19 vaccine. Clones were read by immunoSEQ multiplex PCR, and TCRdb kept only the in-frame ones, dropping some. The table lists roughly 120,000 clones, 88% of them singletons. Sequences were derived from peripheral blood, sampled on day 0 of AZD1222 vaccination. Every receptor here comes from an adult in good health.

A few counts support this clone. The chain carries TRBV18 and TRBJ2-7; weak D call: TRBD1 (5 bases). Trimming stripped 0 bases from V and 0 bases from J, with 12 bases between. The germline V gene has CDR1 KGHSH and CDR2 LQKENI. The CDR3 covers 16 residues. The DNA of the CDR3 is TGTGCCAGCTCACCACCGGGGCAAGACAGCTCCTACGAGCAGTACTTC. It codes for CASSPPGQDSSYEQYF. The full variable domain, with the rest looked up from reference TRBV18 and TRBJ2-7, is NAGVMQNPRHLVRRRGQEARLRCSPMKGHSHVYWYRQLPEEGLKFMVYLQKENIIDESGMPKERFSAEFPKEGPSILRIQQVVRGDSAAYFCASSPPGQDSSYEQYFGPGTRLTVT.

This clone has just one count. The chain is built from TRBV27 and TRBJ1-5, with TRBD1 matching 9 bases. Per germline, CDR1 MNHEY and CDR2 SMNVEV (reference sequence). The CDR3 loop spans 18 amino acids. V lost 2 bases and J lost 3; bases outside the gene matches: 11. CDR3 coding DNA: TGTGCCAGCAGTTTACGGGGGAACAGGGGGCGAGACAATCAGCCCCAGCATTTT. Protein: CASSLRGNRGRDNQPQHF.